A selection of T cell receptor beta chains follows, all from one sample in a study of T cell responses to AZD1222 COVID-19 vaccine. TCRdb's copy holds only in-frame clones and misses some; the assay was immunoSEQ multiplex PCR. The table includes some 250,000 clones, approximately 94% detected once. The sequences come from peripheral blood, collected 28 days after the second AZD1222 dose. All receptors come from an adult who received the AZD1222 COVID-19 vaccine. Both conserved end residues are part of each CDR3. The D gene is left open where the match is weak. Size is stated for part of the rows, as once, few or many counts, or as a class when the clone is expanded.

TRBJ1-2,-,TRBV18,TRBD1,CASSPGQGVWGYTF,TGTGCCAGCTCACCCGGACAGGGGGTCTGGGGCTACACCTTC
TRBJ1-5,-,TRBV9,-,CASSVGGRDNQPQHF,TGTGCCAGCAGCGTAGGGGGACGGGACAATCAGCCCCAGCATTTT
TRBJ2-4,-,TRBV10-3,-,CATQSTGLLAKNIQYF,TGTGCCACCCAATCGACCGGGCTGTTAGCCAAAAACATTCAGTACTTC
TRBJ1-6,-,TRBV9,TRBD1,CASQGGDNSPLHF,TGTGCCAGTCAGGGGGGGGATAATTCACCCCTCCACTTT
TRBJ2-1,-,TRBV18,TRBD2,CASSPTSGAHNEQFF,TGTGCCAGCTCCCCCACTAGCGGGGCCCACAATGAGCAGTTCTTC
TRBJ1-2,-,TRBV9,-,CASSVGGGVYGYTF,TGTGCCAGCAGCGTAGGCGGGGGAGTCTATGGCTACACCTTC
TRBJ1-1,-,TRBV28,-,CASSFRVGTEAFF,TGTGCCAGCAGTTTCCGGGTCGGGACTGAAGCTTTCTTT
TRBJ2-7,-,TRBV12-3/TRBV12-4,-,CASSSDVAYEQYF,TGTGCCAGCAGTTCCGACGTTGCCTACGAGCAGTACTTC
TRBJ1-1,-,TRBV14,-,CASSQVGARTEAFF,TGTGCCAGCAGCCAAGTTGGGGCTAGGACTGAAGCTTTCTTT
TRBJ1-5,once,TRBV27,-,CAGGKYKAPYSNQPQHF,TGTGCCGGTGGGAAATACAAAGCCCCATATAGCAATCAGCCCCAGCATTTT
TRBJ1-4,-,TRBV4-1,-,CATRSWGNEKLFF,TGCGCCACCAGGAGTTGGGGTAATGAAAAACTGTTTTTT
TRBJ1-1,-,TRBV10-2,TRBD1,CASSHDRGVKNTEAFF,TGCGCCAGCAGCCATGACAGGGGGGTTAAGAACACTGAAGCTTTCTTT
TRBJ1-5,-,TRBV5-5,-,CASSLDPVGGQPQHF,TGTGCCAGCAGCTTGGACCCCGTGGGGGGTCAGCCCCAGCATTTT
TRBJ1-1,-,TRBV3-1/TRBV3-2,-,CASSQGTGKTEAFF,TGTGCCAGCAGCCAAGGAACAGGGAAAACTGAAGCTTTCTTT
TRBJ1-1,-,TRBV6-5,TRBD1,CASRTGSHGSTEAFF,TGTGCCAGCAGGACAGGGAGCCATGGGAGCACTGAAGCTTTCTTT